A single sample is the source of the 25 T cell receptor beta chains below, sequenced in a study of vaccination and CD4 T cells after COVID-19. This sample's treatment: approximately 10-day PBMC culture with coronavirus spike peptide pools or control peptides (ViraFEST assay). Sequencing of the DNA from cultured CD4+ T cells was carried out with the Oncomine TCR Beta short-read assay. TCRdb reanalysed the PCR reads using MiXCR and keeps one entry per CDR3 protein. The sample carries 7,300 or so distinct CDR3 sequences, about 73% recorded once. These receptors' targets are unknown. Sequencing used CD4+ T cells from blood, cultured in vitro. These receptors all stem from a human donor who had recovered from COVID-19.

This chain joins TRBV20-1 and TRBJ1-5, with a tentative D call TRBD1 (5 bases). The germline gives CDR1 DFQATT, CDR2 SNEGSKA (reference sequence). The V gene lost 6 bases and the J gene lost 1 base, with 19 bases spanning the gap. The CDR3 runs to 16 residues. The CDR3 DNA sequence: TGCAGTGCGCCCTCAGGTGCGGGGCTAAGCAATCAGCCCCAGCATTTT. Residues: CSAPSGAGLSNQPQHF.

This sequence joins TRBV29-1 and TRBJ1-1; D is unresolved. In germline, CDR1 is SQVTM, CDR2 ANQGSEA. The V gene lost 4 bases and the J gene lost 0 bases, with 15 bases spanning the gap. This CDR3 is built from 15 residues. CDR3 coding DNA: TGCAGCGTTGGGGGAAGGACGGAGCTGAACACTGAAGCTTTCTTT. Residues: CSVGGRTELNTEAFF.

The chain is built from TRBV7-2 and TRBJ1-5; the D is unclear. Germline CDR1 and CDR2: SGHTA and FQGNSA. V was shortened by 1 base and J by 8 bases, with 15 bases between the two germline ends. The length of the CDR3 is 15 residues. DNA for the CDR3: TGTGCCAGCAGCTTAGTGGGTCCCGGAACGGAGCCCCAGCATTTT. It specifies CASSLVGPGTEPQHF.

V and J are TRBV5-1 and TRBJ2-1; 7 bases match TRBD1. The V segment lost 4 bases and the J segment 4 bases; nucleotides outside the gene matches: 5. CDR1 is SGHRS and CDR2 is YFSETQ in the germline V gene. This CDR3 is built from 14 residues. CDR3 nucleotide sequence: TGCGCCAGCAGCAGAACAGGGGATTACAATGAGCAGTTCTTC. Its translation: CASSRTGDYNEQFF.

The chain links TRBV27 to TRBJ1-6, with 7 positions matching TRBD1. V lost 6 bases and J lost 10; bases outside the gene matches: 9. The germline gives CDR1 MNHEY, CDR2 SMNVEV (reference sequence). There are 14 residues in the CDR3. The CDR3 region is CASRQGVLRSPLHF. CDR3 in DNA: TGTGCCAGCAGGCAGGGGGTACTAAGGTCACCCCTCCACTTT.

V usage is TRBV25-1 and J usage is TRBJ1-2, with 9 positions matching TRBD1. After removal of 2 bases from V and 7 bases from J, the junction contained 5 bases not matched to a gene. The V gene's germline CDR1 is MGHDK and CDR2 SYGVNS. There are 14 residues in the CDR3. The DNA for the CDR3 is TGTGCCAGCAGTGAACAGGGACAGGGAGGTGGCTACACCTTC. This encodes CASSEQGQGGGYTF.

The count of this clonotype is one. This chain connects TRBV28 to TRBJ2-2; no clear D gene. The CDR3 has 13 residues. CDR1 and CDR2 (germline): MDHEN, SYDVKM. Trimming took 5 bases from V and 2 from J, leaving 6 bases between them. The CDR3 region has the DNA TGTGCCAGCAGTGACACTAACACCGGGGAGCTGTTTTTT. It codes for CASSDTNTGELFF.

This clonotype showed up just once. A read error may account for a junction end that differs from germline. This sequence joins TRBV5-5 and TRBJ2-5; D gene ambiguous. CDR3 length: 14 amino acids. The germline V gene encodes CDR1 SGHKS and CDR2 YYEKEE (reference sequence). The CDR3 nucleotides are TGCGCCAGCAGCGCGTTACTCAGCCAAGAGACCCAGTACTTC. Protein product: CASSALLSQETQYF.

Here the CDR3 reads CASSYKGDRNSPLHF. The DNA of the CDR3 is TGTGCCAGCAGTTACAAAGGTGATCGGAATTCACCCCTCCACTTT. This rearrangement joins TRBV6-5 to TRBJ1-6, with D uncertain. In germline, CDR1 is MNHEY, CDR2 SVGAGI. Trimming shortened V by 2 bases and J by 7 bases, and 12 bases separated the two germline ends. The CDR3 covers 15 residues.

In DNA form, the CDR3 reads TGTGCCAGCAGCTTAGTCGCTAGCGGAGGGTCAGAGACCCAGTACTTC. This gives the protein CASSLVASGGSETQYF. The chain couples TRBV7-2 to TRBJ2-5, with 7 positions matching TRBD2. V gave up 1 base and J gave up 4 bases; unmatched junction bases: 9. Germline values: CDR1 SGHTA, CDR2 FQGNSA. The CDR3 runs 16 residues.

By share of the sample, this clonotype is medium-sized. CDR3 coding DNA: TGTGCCAGCAGCCGGGAAAGGGGTACAGGCGGCTACACCTTC. Translated, it gives CASSRERGTGGYTF. The chain has TRBV7-9 and TRBJ1-2, with a possible D match to TRBD1 (5 bases). CDR3 length: 14 residues. Germline V gene data show CDR1 as SEHNR and CDR2 as FQNEAQ (reference sequence). Trimming left V 5 bases short and J 8 bases short, with 18 bases between.

Only a few counts were recorded for this clonotype. The CDR3 region is CSARIINGTEAFF. The CDR3 bases are TGCAGTGCTAGGATAATCAACGGCACTGAAGCTTTCTTT. This chain joins TRBV20-1 and TRBJ1-1; no clear D gene. The length of the CDR3 is 13 residues. Germline CDR1 is DFQATT and CDR2 is SNEGSKA (reference sequence). The germline V and J ends were trimmed by 3 bases and 4 bases, with 12 bases remaining between them.

In this sample, this clonotype turned up a few times. This sequence joins TRBV7-2 and TRBJ2-2, with a weak D call TRBD2 (5 bases). The V and J ends lost 6 bases and 6 bases respectively, with 23 bases between them. Germline assignment: CDR1 SGHTA and CDR2 FQGNSA. There are 17 residues in the CDR3. The CDR3 region is CASSRRLLEGRAGELFF. CDR3 coding DNA: TGTGCCAGCAGTCGCCGTCTTCTAGAGGGAAGGGCCGGGGAGCTGTTTTTT.

This chain joins TRBV27 and TRBJ2-1, with TRBD2 matching over 7 bases. The junction had 10 bases not matched to a gene; V was cut back by 4 bases and J by 7 bases. The CDR3 runs to 15 residues. Germline V gene lookup returns CDR1 MNHEY and CDR2 SMNVEV (reference sequence). CDR3 in amino acids: CASSWLASGMNEQFF. CDR3 bases: TGTGCCAGCAGTTGGTTGGCTAGCGGAATGAATGAGCAGTTCTTC.

In its sample, this clonotype was seen a few times. The junction and the germline gene differ at one end; a read error may be behind it. This chain uses TRBV7-8 with TRBJ2-3; 7 bases align to TRBD2. The germline V gene encodes CDR1 SGHVS and CDR2 FQNEAQ. The CDR3 covers 15 residues. CDR3 protein: CASSLARERADTQYF. The CDR3 DNA follows: TGTGCCAGCAGCCTAGCGCGGGAGAGGGCCGATACGCAGTATTTT.

The chain links TRBV4-3 to TRBJ1-1; a possible D gene is TRBD1 (5 bases). The CDR3 totals 14 residues. The germline gives CDR1 LGHNA, CDR2 YSLEER. V was pared by 2 bases and J by 7 bases, with 14 bases between. As DNA, the CDR3 is TGCGCCAGCAGCCAACAGACAGAGCGCAATGAAGCTTTCTTT. Its translation is CASSQQTERNEAFF.

The V call is TRBV6-1, the J call TRBJ1-2; the match to TRBD1 covers 7 bases. The germline V gene has CDR1 MNHNS and CDR2 SASEGT. This CDR3 spans 15 amino acids. After removal of 6 bases from V and 4 bases from J, the junction contained 11 bases not matched to a gene. The DNA of the CDR3 is TGTGCCAGCAGATATACACAGGGGCGGGTCTATGGCTACACCTTC. It is translated as CASRYTQGRVYGYTF.

The rearrangement links TRBV27 to TRBJ2-2, with D possibly matching TRBD2 (6 bases). Germline CDR1 and CDR2: MNHEY and SMNVEV (reference sequence). V lost 2 bases and J 4 bases, leaving 11 bases between the germline ends. CDR3 length: 15 residues. The CDR3 protein is CASSLGDSRTGELFF. The CDR3 DNA sequence: TGTGCCAGCAGTTTAGGGGACTCCCGCACCGGGGAGCTGTTTTTT.

This chain connects TRBV7-8 to TRBJ1-5; D not certain. In germline, CDR1 is SGHVS, CDR2 FQNEAQ. This CDR3 contains 13 residues. V was trimmed by 5 bases and J by 4 bases, leaving 9 bases between them. In nucleotides, the CDR3 is TGTGCCAGCAGCCTAAGAGGAAATCAGCCCCAGCATTTT. Residues: CASSLRGNQPQHF.

This rearrangement joins TRBV11-2 to TRBJ1-5; no clear D. The germline CDR1 and CDR2 sequences are SGHAT and FQNNGV. V lost 2 bases and J lost 1, with 9 bases in between. The length of the CDR3 is 15 residues. This chain's CDR3 is CASSLNGASNQPQHF. CDR3 in DNA: TGTGCCAGCAGCTTAAACGGAGCGAGCAATCAGCCCCAGCATTTT.

This chain links TRBV5-5 with TRBJ2-7; tentative D call: TRBD1 (6 bases). The CDR3 contains 15 residues. V was trimmed by 1 base and J by 2 bases, leaving 13 bases between them. CDR1 is SGHKS, CDR2 YYEKEE, per germline (reference sequence). The CDR3 bases are TGTGCCAGCAGCTTGCTACGGGACACCGCCTACGAGCAGTACTTC. Protein sequence: CASSLLRDTAYEQYF.

The chain is built from TRBV6-1 and TRBJ1-5; TRBD1 agrees at 7 bases. With V trimmed by 5 bases and J by 5 bases, 9 bases remained unmatched. CDR3 length: 15 residues. CDR1 and CDR2 (germline): MNHNS, SASEGT. As DNA, the CDR3 is TGTGCCAGCAGTCCCCTTGGCAGGGGGGATCAGCCCCAGCATTTT. This encodes CASSPLGRGDQPQHF.

This chain links TRBV6-2 or TRBV6-3 with TRBJ2-6, with D perhaps TRBD2 (5 bases). Germline values: CDR1 MNHEY, CDR2 SVGEGT. This CDR3 contains 16 residues. The V end lost 6 bases, the J end lost 2 bases, and 14 bases lay between the germline ends. CDR3 in DNA: TGTGCCAGCAGCCTAGCCTCCCCAGCTGGGGCCAACGTCCTGACTTTC. Encoded protein: CASSLASPAGANVLTF.

The genes are TRBV6-1 and TRBJ1-1; TRBD1 is a possible D gene (5 bases). The CDR3 spans 12 residues. From germline, CDR1 is MNHNS and CDR2 SASEGT. Between the trimmed V and J ends, which lost 7 bases and 8 bases, there was a span of 14 bases. The CDR3 spells CASTKTGTEAFF. CDR3 bases: TGTGCCAGCACGAAAACCGGGACGGAAGCTTTCTTT.

The sample holds one count of this clonotype. The rearrangement joins TRBV19 to TRBJ2-2; 10 nucleotides line up with TRBD1. Trimming cost V 3 bases and J 5 bases; bases outside gene matches: 3. This CDR3 contains 15 residues. CDR1 and CDR2 (germline): LNHDA, SQIVND (reference sequence). The CDR3 DNA reads as TGTGCCAGTAGTATTATGGGACAGGGGACCGGGGAGCTGTTTTTT. Protein product: CASSIMGQGTGELFF.